Each of the 18 T cell receptor beta chains below was sequenced from the same sample in a study of beta chain features in type 1 diabetes. Reverse transcribing all isolated RNA meant expressed TCRB transcripts were sequenced. Produced via immunoSEQ multiplex PCR; TCRdb's table is partial and in-frame only. The sample has nearly 700,000 clones, around an eighth seen once. Their antigens are not known. Regarding the study as a whole: Among patients with Type 1 diabetes, TCRB CDR3s were moderately but significantly shorter in every one of the four CD4+ subsets.

Sequenced: naive CD4+ T cells from blood. The receptors derive from a man younger than 30 with type 1 diabetes.

V is TRBV28 and J is TRBJ2-7; D is unresolved. This CDR3 has 15 amino acids. Trimming took 7 bases from V and 0 from J, leaving 16 bases between them. The V gene's germline CDR1 is MDHEN and CDR2 SYDVKM. The CDR3 loop is CASKSEGRSSYEQYF. CDR3 nucleotide sequence: TGTGCCAGCAAGAGTGAAGGACGGAGCTCCTACGAGCAGTACTTC.

The chain recombines TRBV4-2 with TRBJ2-7; D is unresolved. The CDR3 is 14 amino acids. V was shortened by 2 bases and J by 7 bases, with 15 bases between the two germline ends. Germline lookup yields CDR1 LGHNA and CDR2 YNFKEQ. The CDR3 sequence is CASSQTPTPWEQYF. The CDR3 nucleotides are TGTGCCAGCAGCCAAACTCCGACCCCCTGGGAGCAGTACTTC.

The rearrangement uses TRBV30 and TRBJ1-2, with 8 bases matching TRBD1. This CDR3 spans 12 amino acids. V lost 3 bases, J lost 11 bases, and 8 bases stayed unmatched. Germline V gene lookup returns CDR1 GTSNPN and CDR2 SVGIG (reference sequence). The CDR3 region has the DNA TGTGCCTGGAGGGGACAGGACGGGGTGTACACCTTC. Translating gives CAWRGQDGVYTF. Complete variable domain (other parts from reference TRBV30 and TRBJ1-2): SQTIHQWPATLVQPVGSPLSLECTVEGTSNPNLYWYRQAAGRGLQLLFYSVGIGQISSEVPQNLSASRPQDRQFILSSKKLLLSDSGFYLCAWRGQDGVYTFGSGTRLTVV.

The chain employs TRBV14 and TRBJ2-2; no reliable D call. There are 15 residues in the CDR3. V lost 1 base and J 1 base, leaving 7 bases between the germline ends. The V gene's germline CDR1 is SGHDN and CDR2 FVKESK. The CDR3 DNA sequence: TGTGCCAGCAGCCAAGTGGGCGGGAACACCGGGGAGCTGTTTTTT. Its translation is CASSQVGGNTGELFF. Based on the CDR3 plus reference TRBV14 and TRBJ2-2, the full variable domain is EAGVTQFPSHSVIEKGQTVTLRCDPISGHDNLYWYRRVMGKEIKFLLHFVKESKQDESGMPNNRFLAERTGGTYSTLKVQPAELEDSGVYFCASSQVGGNTGELFFGEGSRLTVL.

The gene calls are TRBV4-1 and TRBJ1-5; no firm D call. V was trimmed by 4 bases and J by 3 bases, leaving 16 bases between them. The CDR3 totals 16 residues. Germline V gives CDR1 MGHRA, CDR2 YSYEKL. The CDR3 is CASSLVVSGPNQPQHF. The CDR3 region has the DNA TGCGCCAGCAGCCTCGTCGTTTCGGGCCCCAATCAGCCCCAGCATTTT.

Ten or more counts support this clone. Other nucleotide sequences in the sample specify the same CDR3. The genes are TRBV5-1 and TRBJ2-5, with no clear D. Germline V lookup: CDR1 SGHRS, CDR2 YFSETQ. This CDR3 comprises 11 residues. With 1 base removed from V and 2 bases from J, the gap between germline ends came to 0 bases. DNA of the CDR3: TGCGCCAGCAGCTTGCAAGAGACCCAGTACTTC. Translated, it gives CASSLQETQYF.

This clone was observed a single time. The CDR3 DNA is TGTGCCAGCAGGCAGACTAGTAATAGGGAGACCCAGTACTTC. This sequence encodes CASRQTSNRETQYF. The chain uses TRBV6-5 and TRBJ2-5; D might be TRBD2 (6 bases). Trimming left V 6 bases short and J 5 bases short, with 16 bases between. In germline, CDR1 is MNHEY, CDR2 SVGAGI. The CDR3 has 14 residues.

This clone was seen a few times. The rearrangement links TRBV11-2 to TRBJ2-7; no clear D. V was trimmed by 1 base and J by 6 bases, leaving 10 bases between them. The CDR3 loop spans 13 amino acids. CDR1 is SGHAT and CDR2 is FQNNGV in the germline V gene. CDR3 region: CASSLGTYGEQYF. DNA of the CDR3: TGTGCCAGCAGCTTAGGCACTTACGGCGAGCAGTACTTC.

The chain joins TRBV7-9 to TRBJ1-2; 7 nucleotides line up with TRBD1. The V and J ends lost 0 bases and 2 bases, in that order; junction bases with no gene match: 9. Germline V lookup: CDR1 SEHNR, CDR2 FQNEAQ (reference sequence). CDR3 length: 17 residues. DNA of the CDR3: TGTGCCAGCAGCTTAGCCGGAGGGACAGTGAAAAACTATGGCTACACCTTC. Translating it yields CASSLAGGTVKNYGYTF.

There are a few counts of this clone. V and J are TRBV10-3 and TRBJ2-1, with a possible D match to TRBD2 (6 bases). The CDR3 is 15 residues long. The germline V and J ends were trimmed by 9 bases and 4 bases, with 19 bases remaining between them. Germline-derived CDR1 and CDR2 are ENHRY and SYGVKD. Written as DNA, the CDR3 is TGTGCCATGGGTGGTGGGGGAGGACTATACAATGAGCAGTTCTTC. This gives the protein CAMGGGGGLYNEQFF.

Only a few counts were recorded for this clone. V gene TRBV7-3 combines with J gene TRBJ1-1, with D maybe TRBD1 (5 bases). The CDR3 loop spans 16 amino acids. The germline V and J ends were trimmed by 6 bases and 3 bases, with 20 bases remaining between them. The germline V gene encodes CDR1 SGHTA and CDR2 FQGTGA. The CDR3 nucleotides read TGTGCCAGCAGTCTCCAGGGTGGAGTGTGGGACACTGAAGCTTTCTTT. As protein: CASSLQGGVWDTEAFF.

This clone was found a few times. The genes are TRBV9 and TRBJ2-7; TRBD1 or TRBD2 may be the D gene (5 bases each). Trimming left V 3 bases short and J 1 base short, with 11 bases between. This CDR3 has 14 residues. In germline, CDR1 is SGDLS, CDR2 YYNGEE. The CDR3 DNA is TGTGCCAGCAGCGGGGACGGATCATCCTACGAGCAGTACTTC. Its translation: CASSGDGSSYEQYF.

This clone showed up just a few times. The V gene is TRBV9, the J gene TRBJ1-2, with TRBD1 matching over 8 bases. V gave up 4 bases and J gave up 0 bases; unmatched junction bases: 5. The CDR3 loop spans 15 amino acids. Per the germline V gene, CDR1 is SGDLS and CDR2 is YYNGEE. The CDR3 nucleotides are TGTGCCAGCAGCACAACGACAGGGGCTAACTATGGCTACACCTTC. Translation: CASSTTTGANYGYTF. The full variable domain, in which reference TRBV9 and TRBJ1-2 provide the parts outside the CDR3, is DSGVTQTPKHLITATGQRVTLRCSPRSGDLSVYWYQQSLDQGLQFLIQYYNGEERAKGNILERFSAQQFPDLHSELNLSSLELGDSALYFCASSTTTGANYGYTFGSGTRLTVV.

This clone showed up just a few times. This chain links TRBV9 with TRBJ2-1; 7 bases map to TRBD2. This CDR3 is 15 amino acids long. After removal of 0 bases from V and 2 bases from J, the junction contained 2 bases not matched to a gene. In germline, CDR1 is SGDLS, CDR2 YYNGEE. The DNA of the CDR3 is TGTGCCAGCAGCGTAGTCGGGGGGACCTACAATGAGCAGTTCTTC. Its protein product is CASSVVGGTYNEQFF.

This clone occurred a few times. The same CDR3 also results from other DNA sequences found in this sample. V gene TRBV9 combines with J gene TRBJ2-3; D tentatively fits TRBD1 or TRBD2 (5 bases each). This CDR3 contains 15 residues. Trimming stripped 0 bases from V and 0 bases from J, with 8 bases between. Germline lookup yields CDR1 SGDLS and CDR2 YYNGEE. CDR3 nucleotide sequence: TGTGCCAGCAGCGTAGAACGGGGCAGCACAGATACGCAGTATTTT. It codes for CASSVERGSTDTQYF.

The chain combines TRBV2 with TRBJ1-6, with D unresolved. CDR1 is SNHLY, CDR2 FYNNEI, per germline. The CDR3 covers 13 residues. The V and J ends lost 4 bases and 9 bases respectively, with 10 bases between them. In DNA form, the CDR3 reads TGTGCCAGCAGTGTGGGAACAGCTTCACCCCTCCACTTT. Its translation: CASSVGTASPLHF.

This clone was observed a few times. The chain joins TRBV30 to TRBJ2-5; no clear D gene. Looked up from germline, CDR1 is GTSNPN and CDR2 is SVGIG (reference sequence). The CDR3 spans 12 residues. V was pared by 5 bases and J by 5 bases, with 12 bases between. CDR3 loop: CAWAPIRETQYF. Written as DNA, the CDR3 is TGTGCCTGGGCCCCTATTCGGGAGACCCAGTACTTC.

The table lists this clone with a few counts. The chain carries TRBV10-3 and TRBJ2-5; 10 bases align to TRBD2. V shed 6 bases and J 5 bases; nucleotides not matched to a gene: 9. Germline V gene data show CDR1 as ENHRY and CDR2 as SYGVKD. The CDR3 is 15 amino acids. For the CDR3, the DNA is TGTGCCATCAGCGTGAGCGGGGGGGGCCCGGAGACCCAGTACTTC. Its translation: CAISVSGGGPETQYF.